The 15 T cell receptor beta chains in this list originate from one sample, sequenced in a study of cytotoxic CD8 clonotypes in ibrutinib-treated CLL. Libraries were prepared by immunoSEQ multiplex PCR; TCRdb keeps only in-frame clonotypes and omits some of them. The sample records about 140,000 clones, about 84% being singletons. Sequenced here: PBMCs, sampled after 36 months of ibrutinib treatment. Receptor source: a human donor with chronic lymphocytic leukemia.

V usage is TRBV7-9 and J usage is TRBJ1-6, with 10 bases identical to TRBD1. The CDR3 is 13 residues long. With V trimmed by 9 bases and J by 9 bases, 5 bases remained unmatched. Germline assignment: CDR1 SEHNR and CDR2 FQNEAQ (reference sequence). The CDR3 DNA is TGTGCCAGTTACCGGGACAGGGGTTCACCCCTCCACTTT. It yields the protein CASYRDRGSPLHF. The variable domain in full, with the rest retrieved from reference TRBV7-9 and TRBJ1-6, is DTGVSQNPRHKITKRGQNVTFRCDPISEHNRLYWYRQTLGQGPEFLTYFQNEAQLEKSRLLSDRFSAERPKGSFSTLEIQRTEQGDSAMYLCASYRDRGSPLHFGNGTRLTVT.

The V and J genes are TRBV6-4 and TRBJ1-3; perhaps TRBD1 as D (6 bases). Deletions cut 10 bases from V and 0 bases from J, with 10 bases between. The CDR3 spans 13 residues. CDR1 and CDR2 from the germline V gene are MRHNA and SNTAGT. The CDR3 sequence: CAKTGPSGNTIYF. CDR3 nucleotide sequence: TGTGCCAAGACAGGCCCCTCTGGAAACACCATATATTTT.

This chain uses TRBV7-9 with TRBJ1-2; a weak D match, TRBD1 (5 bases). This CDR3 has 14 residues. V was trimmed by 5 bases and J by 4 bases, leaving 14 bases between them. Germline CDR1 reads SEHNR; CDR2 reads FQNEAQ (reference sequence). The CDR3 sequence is CASSARQILYGYTF. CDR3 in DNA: TGTGCCAGCAGCGCAAGACAGATACTCTATGGCTACACCTTC.

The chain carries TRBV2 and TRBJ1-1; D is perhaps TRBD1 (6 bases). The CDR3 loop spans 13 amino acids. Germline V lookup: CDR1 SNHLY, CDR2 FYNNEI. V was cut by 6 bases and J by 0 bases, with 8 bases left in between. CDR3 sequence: CASRDRMNTEAFF. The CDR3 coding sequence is TGTGCCAGCAGGGACAGAATGAACACTGAAGCTTTCTTT.

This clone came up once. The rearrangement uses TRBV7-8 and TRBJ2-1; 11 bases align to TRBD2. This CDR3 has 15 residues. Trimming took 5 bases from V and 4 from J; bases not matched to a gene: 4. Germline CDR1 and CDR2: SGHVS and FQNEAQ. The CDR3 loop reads CASSLSGGAYNEQFF. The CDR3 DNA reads TGTGCCAGCAGCCTTAGCGGGGGGGCTTACAATGAGCAGTTCTTC.

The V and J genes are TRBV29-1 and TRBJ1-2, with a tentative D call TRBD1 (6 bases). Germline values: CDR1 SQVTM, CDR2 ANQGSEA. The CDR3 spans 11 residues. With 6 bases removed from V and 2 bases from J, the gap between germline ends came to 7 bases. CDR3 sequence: CSVGQNYGYTF. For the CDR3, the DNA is TGCAGCGTCGGACAGAACTATGGCTACACCTTC.

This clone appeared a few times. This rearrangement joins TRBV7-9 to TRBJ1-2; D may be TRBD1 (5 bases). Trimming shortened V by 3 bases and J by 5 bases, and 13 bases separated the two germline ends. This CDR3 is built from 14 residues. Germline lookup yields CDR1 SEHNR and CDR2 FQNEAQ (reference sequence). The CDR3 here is CASSFTRVEYGYTF. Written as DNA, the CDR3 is TGTGCCAGCAGCTTCACCAGGGTTGAATATGGCTACACCTTC.

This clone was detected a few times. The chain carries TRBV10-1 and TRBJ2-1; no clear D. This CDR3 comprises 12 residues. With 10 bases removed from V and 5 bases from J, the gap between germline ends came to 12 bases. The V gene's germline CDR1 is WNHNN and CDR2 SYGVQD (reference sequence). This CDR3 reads CAIVDWDNEQFF. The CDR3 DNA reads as TGCGCCATCGTTGACTGGGACAATGAGCAGTTCTTC.

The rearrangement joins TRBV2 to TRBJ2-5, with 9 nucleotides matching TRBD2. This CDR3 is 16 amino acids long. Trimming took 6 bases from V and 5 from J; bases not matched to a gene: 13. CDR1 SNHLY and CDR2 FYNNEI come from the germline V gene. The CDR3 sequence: CASRGRASGVGETQYF. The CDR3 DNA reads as TGTGCCAGCAGGGGAAGGGCTAGCGGGGTCGGGGAGACCCAGTACTTC.

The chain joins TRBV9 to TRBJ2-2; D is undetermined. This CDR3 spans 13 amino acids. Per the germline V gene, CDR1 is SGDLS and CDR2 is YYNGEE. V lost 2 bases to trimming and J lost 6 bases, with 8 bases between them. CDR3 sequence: CASSVDRPGELFF. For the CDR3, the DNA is TGTGCCAGCAGCGTCGACCGCCCCGGGGAGCTGTTTTTT.

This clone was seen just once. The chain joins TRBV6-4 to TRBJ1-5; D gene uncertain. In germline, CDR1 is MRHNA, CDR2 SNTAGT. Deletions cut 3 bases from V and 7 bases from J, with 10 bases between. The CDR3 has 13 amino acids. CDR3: CASSEQARQPQHF. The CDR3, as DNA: TGTGCCAGCAGTGAACAAGCCCGGCAGCCCCAGCATTTT.

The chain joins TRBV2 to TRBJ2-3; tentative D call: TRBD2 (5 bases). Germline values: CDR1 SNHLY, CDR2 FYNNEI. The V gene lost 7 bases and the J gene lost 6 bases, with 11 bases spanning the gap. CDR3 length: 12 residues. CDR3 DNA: TGTGCCAGCAAACGGGGAAGGGATACGCAGTATTTT. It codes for CASKRGRDTQYF. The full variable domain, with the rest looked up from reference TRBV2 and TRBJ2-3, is EPEVTQTPSHQVTQMGQEVILRCVPISNHLYFYWYRQILGQKVEFLVSFYNNEISEKSEIFDDQFSVERPDGSNFTLKIRSTKLEDSAMYFCASKRGRDTQYFGPGTRLTVL.

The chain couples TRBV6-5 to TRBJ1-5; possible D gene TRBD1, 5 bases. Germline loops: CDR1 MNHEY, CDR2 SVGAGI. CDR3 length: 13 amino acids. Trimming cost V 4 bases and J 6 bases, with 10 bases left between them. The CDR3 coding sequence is TGTGCCAGCAGTTCGGCAGGGTCTCAGCCCCAGCATTTT. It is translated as CASSSAGSQPQHF.

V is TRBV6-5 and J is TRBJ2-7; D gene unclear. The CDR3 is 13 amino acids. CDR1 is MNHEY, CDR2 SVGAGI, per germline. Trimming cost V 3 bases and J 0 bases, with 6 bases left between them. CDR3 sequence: CASSYDNSYEQYF. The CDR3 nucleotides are TGTGCCAGCAGTTATGACAACTCCTACGAGCAGTACTTC.

The CDR3 DNA reads TGTGCCAGCACCGAAACAGGGAACTATGGCTACACCTTC. Its protein product is CASTETGNYGYTF. The V gene is TRBV6-5, the J gene TRBJ1-2, with a tentative D call TRBD1 (6 bases). The CDR3 runs 13 residues. CDR1 and CDR2 from the germline V gene are MNHEY and SVGAGI. The ends were cut back, 7 bases at V and 2 bases at J, with 11 bases in the middle.